The present TCR beta chain was sequenced within a study of shared clonotypes between healthy human individuals. A word on this clone: What it binds is unknown. A far larger clone lies a single base away; this is likely a read error. Within the sample, other DNA sequences also encode this same CDR3.

From CD4+ cells came CD45RA+ naive and CD45RA-negative memory subsets. Study-wide results and caveats: Shared clonotypes: about 5.3% naive CD4, 3% to 3.5% naive CD8, about 2.5% memory CD4, approximately 0.37% memory CD8.

Replicate PCRs from sorted subsets contained around 200 ng DNA, which is 30,000 to 35,000 T cell genomes. Clones were sequenced by immunoSEQ multiplex PCR, and TCRdb holds only the in-frame ones, with some missing. The data show around 940,000 clones, around three quarters seen once. This CDR3 has 12 residues. Trimming left V 0 bases short and J 4 bases short, with 3 bases between. In germline, CDR1 is LNHNV, CDR2 YYDKDF (reference sequence). What was sequenced was memory CD4+ T cells sorted from blood. Subset here: CD45RA-negative fraction. This TCR derives from a man between 18 and 35 years old in good health. The chain combines TRBV15 with TRBJ2-5, with D unclear. The CDR3 protein is CATSRDRETQYF. The CDR3 DNA reads TGTGCCACCAGCAGAGATCGAGAGACCCAGTACTTC.